These T cell receptor beta chains were read from a single sample in a study of T cell responses to AZD1222 COVID-19 vaccine. Generated by immunoSEQ multiplex PCR, the TCRdb table keeps only in-frame clones and is missing some. The sample has about 97,000 clones, more than 70% seen once; the top ten hold 2.5% to 3%. The input for sequencing was peripheral blood, taken on day 0 of AZD1222 vaccination. The source is an adult in good health. Both conserved end residues are part of each CDR3. Each record gives: clone size, V gene, CDR3 protein. Not all rows give a size; the values are once, few, many and, for expanded clones, a class.

-	TRBV27	CASSPGQGYNEQFF
-	TRBV30	CAWSPGTGYEQYF
-	TRBV19	CASSLGTANYGYTF
-	TRBV7-9	CASSARTGGYGYTF
-	TRBV11-2	CASSPGGGPVTEAFF
few	TRBV6-5	CASRDTGQGVSEAFF
-	TRBV18	CASSPQAENGYTF
few	TRBV7-2	CASSQTSGPYNEQFF
-	TRBV6-5	CASTAKGGQPQHF
-	TRBV7-2	CASSLASPRAGETQYF
-	TRBV10-3	CAISESILGGSEQYF
-	TRBV13	CASSSGQDRHNSPLHF
-	TRBV28	CASELPGKETQYF
-	TRBV3-1/TRBV3-2	CASSQGISRTRGWTPLHF
-	TRBV7-6	CASSLFPAGGDTQYF
-	TRBV19	CASSILQGPAFF
-	TRBV3-1/TRBV3-2	CASSLGEGPQYF
-	TRBV6-1	CASTEWGNQPQHF
-	TRBV3-1/TRBV3-2	CASSQTPRTDTYEQYF
-	TRBV5-6	CASSRRGTEPNYGYTF
-	TRBV19	CASSIPGAGTEAFF
-	TRBV15	CATSRGGGTQETQYF
-	TRBV6-6	CASSGQGLDYEQYF
-	TRBV2	CASTERGANTEAFF
-	TRBV9	CASSPGSPWNTGELFF
-	TRBV7-6	CASSRPGGDSSYEQYF
-	TRBV7-2	CASGTELTDTQYF
few	TRBV3-1/TRBV3-2	CASSQDGRGRVAQYF
-	TRBV18	CASSPKDGKLFF
-	TRBV30	CAWSHRVGSPLHF
-	TRBV11-2	CASSTTSGGSNGQFF
-	TRBV10-2	CASSDRDTGELFF
few	TRBV10-3	CAISEQGHTEAFF
-	TRBV14	CASSLFQQGSPLHF
-	TRBV30	CAWSVFGKGAHPYGYTF
-	TRBV7-2	CASSSTSGGLIDTQYF